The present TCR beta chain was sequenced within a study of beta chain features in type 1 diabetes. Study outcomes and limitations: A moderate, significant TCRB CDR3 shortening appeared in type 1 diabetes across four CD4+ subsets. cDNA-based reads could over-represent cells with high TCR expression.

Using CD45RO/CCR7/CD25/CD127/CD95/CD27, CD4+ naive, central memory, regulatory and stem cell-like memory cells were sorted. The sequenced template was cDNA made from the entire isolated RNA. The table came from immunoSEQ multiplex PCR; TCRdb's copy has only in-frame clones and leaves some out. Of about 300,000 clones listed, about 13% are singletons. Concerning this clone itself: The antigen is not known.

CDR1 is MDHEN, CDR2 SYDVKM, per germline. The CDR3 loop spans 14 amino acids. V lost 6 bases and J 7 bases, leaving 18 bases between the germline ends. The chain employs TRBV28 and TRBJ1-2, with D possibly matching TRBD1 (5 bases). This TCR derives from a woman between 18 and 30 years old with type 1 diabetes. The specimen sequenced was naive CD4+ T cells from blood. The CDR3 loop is CASRTKKGAGGYTF. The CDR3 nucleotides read TGTGCCAGCAGGACGAAAAAAGGGGCCGGTGGCTACACCTTC.